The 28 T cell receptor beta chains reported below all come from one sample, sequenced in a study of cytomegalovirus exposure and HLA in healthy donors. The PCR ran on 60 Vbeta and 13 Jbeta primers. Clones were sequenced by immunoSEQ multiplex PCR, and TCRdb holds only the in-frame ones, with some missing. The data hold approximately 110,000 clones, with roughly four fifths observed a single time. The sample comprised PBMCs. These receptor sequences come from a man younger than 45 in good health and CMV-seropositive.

CDR3 sequence reads: CATSSIRGHQPQHF. CDR3 sequence (DNA): TGTGCCACCAGCAGCATAAGGGGGCACCAGCCCCAGCATTTT. The chain links TRBV15 to TRBJ1-5, with 7 bases aligning to TRBD1. The germline gives CDR1 LNHNV, CDR2 YYDKDF (reference sequence). Trimming cost V 3 bases and J 7 bases; bases outside gene matches: 6. CDR3 size: 14 residues.

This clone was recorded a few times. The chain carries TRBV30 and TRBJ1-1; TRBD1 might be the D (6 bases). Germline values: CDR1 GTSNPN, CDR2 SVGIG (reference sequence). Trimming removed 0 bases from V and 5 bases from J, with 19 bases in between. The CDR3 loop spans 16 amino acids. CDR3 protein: CAWSVQGTIRDTEAFF. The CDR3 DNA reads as TGTGCCTGGAGTGTACAGGGAACGATAAGGGATACTGAAGCTTTCTTT.

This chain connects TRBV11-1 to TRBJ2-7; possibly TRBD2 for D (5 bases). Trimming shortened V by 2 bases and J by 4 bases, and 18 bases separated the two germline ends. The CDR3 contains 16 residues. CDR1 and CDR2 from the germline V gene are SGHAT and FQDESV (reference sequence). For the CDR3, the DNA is TGTGCCAGCAGCTTATACCCGGACTTCGACCGATACGAGCAGTACTTC. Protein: CASSLYPDFDRYEQYF.

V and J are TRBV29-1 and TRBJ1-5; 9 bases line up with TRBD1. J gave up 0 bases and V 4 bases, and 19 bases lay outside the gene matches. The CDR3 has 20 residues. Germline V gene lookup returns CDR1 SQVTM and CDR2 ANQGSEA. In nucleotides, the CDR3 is TGCAGCGTTGTAGGGCCCTCGGGACAGGGTATGACCCTTAGCAATCAGCCCCAGCATTTT. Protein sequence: CSVVGPSGQGMTLSNQPQHF. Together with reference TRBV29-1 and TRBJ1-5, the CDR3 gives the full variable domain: SAVISQKPSRDICQRGTSLTIQCQVDSQVTMMFWYRQQPGQSLTLIATANQGSEATYESGFVIDKFPISRPNLTFSTLTVSNMSPEDSSIYLCSVVGPSGQGMTLSNQPQHFGDGTRLSIL.

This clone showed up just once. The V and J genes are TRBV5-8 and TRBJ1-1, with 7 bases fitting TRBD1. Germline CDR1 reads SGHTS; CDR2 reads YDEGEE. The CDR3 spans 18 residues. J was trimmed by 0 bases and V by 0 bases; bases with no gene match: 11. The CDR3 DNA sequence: TGTGCCAGCAGCTTGGTAGGGCGGTGGGGACAGCTGAACACTGAAGCTTTCTTT. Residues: CASSLVGRWGQLNTEAFF.

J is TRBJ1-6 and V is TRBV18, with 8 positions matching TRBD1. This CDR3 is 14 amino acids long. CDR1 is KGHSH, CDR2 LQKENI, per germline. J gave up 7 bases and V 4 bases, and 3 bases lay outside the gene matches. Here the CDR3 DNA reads TGTGCCAGCTCACAGACAGGGGACAATTCACCCCTCCACTTT. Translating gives CASSQTGDNSPLHF.

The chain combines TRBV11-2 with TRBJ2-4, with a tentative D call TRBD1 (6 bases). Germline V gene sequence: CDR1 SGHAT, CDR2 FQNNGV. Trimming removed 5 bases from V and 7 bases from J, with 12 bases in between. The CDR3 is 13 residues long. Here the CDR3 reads CASSLRRGNIQYF. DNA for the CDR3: TGTGCCAGCAGCCTACGTAGGGGGAACATTCAGTACTTC.

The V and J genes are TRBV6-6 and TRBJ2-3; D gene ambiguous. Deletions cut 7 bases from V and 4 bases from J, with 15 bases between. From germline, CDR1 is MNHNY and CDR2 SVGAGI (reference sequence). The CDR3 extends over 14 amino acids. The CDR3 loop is CASTPHAPADTQYF. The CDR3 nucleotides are TGTGCCAGCACCCCCCACGCGCCCGCAGATACGCAGTATTTT.

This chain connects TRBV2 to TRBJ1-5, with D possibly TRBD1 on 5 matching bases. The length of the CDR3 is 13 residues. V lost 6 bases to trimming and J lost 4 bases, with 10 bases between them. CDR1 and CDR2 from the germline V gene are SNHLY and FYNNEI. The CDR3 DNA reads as TGTGCCAGCAGCGACAGCCTAAATCAGCCCCAGCATTTT. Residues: CASSDSLNQPQHF.

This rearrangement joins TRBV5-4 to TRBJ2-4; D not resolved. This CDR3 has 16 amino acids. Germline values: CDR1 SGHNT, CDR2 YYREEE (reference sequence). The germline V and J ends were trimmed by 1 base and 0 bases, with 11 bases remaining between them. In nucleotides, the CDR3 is TGTGCCAGCAGCTTGAAAACAGCCTTAGCCAAAAACATTCAGTACTTC. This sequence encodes CASSLKTALAKNIQYF.

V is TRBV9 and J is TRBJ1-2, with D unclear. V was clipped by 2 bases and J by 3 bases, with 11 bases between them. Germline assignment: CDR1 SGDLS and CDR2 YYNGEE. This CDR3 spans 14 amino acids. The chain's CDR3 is CASSVEDHDYGYTF. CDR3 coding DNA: TGTGCCAGCAGCGTCGAGGATCATGACTATGGCTACACCTTC.

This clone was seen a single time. The DNA for the CDR3 is TGTGCCAGTAGTCAACGGGGCCAAGAGACCCAGTACTTC. Translating it yields CASSQRGQETQYF. The chain links TRBV19 to TRBJ2-5, with D perhaps TRBD2 (5 bases). This CDR3 contains 13 residues. Germline V gene data show CDR1 as LNHDA and CDR2 as SQIVND (reference sequence). The V and J ends lost 5 bases and 1 base respectively, with 8 bases between them. Full variable domain (outside the CDR3, taken from reference TRBV19 and TRBJ2-5): DGGITQSPKYLFRKEGQNVTLSCEQNLNHDAMYWYRQDPGQGLRLIYYSQIVNDFQKGDIAEGYSVSREKKESFPLTVTSAQKNPTAFYLCASSQRGQETQYFGPGTRLLVL.

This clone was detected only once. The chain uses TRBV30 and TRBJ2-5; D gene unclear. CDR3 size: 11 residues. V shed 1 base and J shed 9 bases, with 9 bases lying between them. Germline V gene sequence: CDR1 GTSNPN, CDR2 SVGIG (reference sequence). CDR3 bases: TGTGCCTGGAGTGCCGGTGATCCCCAGTACTTC. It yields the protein CAWSAGDPQYF.

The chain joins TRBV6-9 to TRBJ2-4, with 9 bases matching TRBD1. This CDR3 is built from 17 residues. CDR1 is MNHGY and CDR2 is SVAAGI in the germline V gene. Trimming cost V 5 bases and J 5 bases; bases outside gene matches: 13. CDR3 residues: CASSKREGWDRENIQYF. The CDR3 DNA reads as TGTGCCAGCAGTAAAAGGGAAGGTTGGGACAGGGAAAACATTCAGTACTTC.

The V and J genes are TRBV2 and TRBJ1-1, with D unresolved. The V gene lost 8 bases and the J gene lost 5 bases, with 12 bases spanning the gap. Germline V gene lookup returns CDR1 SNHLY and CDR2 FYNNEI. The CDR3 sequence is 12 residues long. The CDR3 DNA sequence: TGTGCCAGCGGACCGGGGTGGACTGAAGCTTTCTTT. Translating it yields CASGPGWTEAFF.

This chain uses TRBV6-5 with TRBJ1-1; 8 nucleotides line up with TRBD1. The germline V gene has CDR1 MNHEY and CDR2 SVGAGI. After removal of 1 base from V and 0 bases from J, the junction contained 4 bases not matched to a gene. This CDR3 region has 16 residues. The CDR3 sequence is CASSYWTGRMNTEAFF. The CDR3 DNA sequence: TGTGCCAGCAGTTACTGGACAGGGAGAATGAACACTGAAGCTTTCTTT.

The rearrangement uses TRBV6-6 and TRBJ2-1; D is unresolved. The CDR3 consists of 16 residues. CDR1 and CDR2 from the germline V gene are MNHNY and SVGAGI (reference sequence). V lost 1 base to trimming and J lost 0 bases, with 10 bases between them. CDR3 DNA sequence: TGTGCCAGCAGTTACTTGCGGAGCAGCTCCTACAATGAGCAGTTCTTC. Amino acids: CASSYLRSSSYNEQFF.

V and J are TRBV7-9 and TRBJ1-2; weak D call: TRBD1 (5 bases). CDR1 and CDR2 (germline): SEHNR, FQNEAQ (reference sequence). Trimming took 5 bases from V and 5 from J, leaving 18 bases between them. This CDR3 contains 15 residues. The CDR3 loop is CASSQSPEGSYGYTF. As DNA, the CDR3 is TGTGCCAGCAGCCAAAGCCCGGAGGGGAGTTATGGCTACACCTTC.

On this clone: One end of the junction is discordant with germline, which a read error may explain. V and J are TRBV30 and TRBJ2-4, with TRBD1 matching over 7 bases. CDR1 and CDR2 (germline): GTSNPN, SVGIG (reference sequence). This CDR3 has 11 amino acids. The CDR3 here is CAWSVGDRRLF. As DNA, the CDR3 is TGTGCCTGGAGTGTGGGGGACAGACGTCTCTTC.

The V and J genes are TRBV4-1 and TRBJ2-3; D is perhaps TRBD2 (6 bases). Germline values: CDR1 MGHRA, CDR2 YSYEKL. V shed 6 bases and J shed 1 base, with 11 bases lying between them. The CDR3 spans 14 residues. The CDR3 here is CASRGTGGTDTQYF. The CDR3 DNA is TGCGCCAGCAGAGGGACGGGAGGCACAGATACGCAGTATTTT.

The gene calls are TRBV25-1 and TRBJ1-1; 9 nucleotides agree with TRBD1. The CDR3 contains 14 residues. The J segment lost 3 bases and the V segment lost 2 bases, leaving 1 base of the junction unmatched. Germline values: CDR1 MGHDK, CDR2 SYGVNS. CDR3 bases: TGTGCCAGCAGTGAAGACAGGGGGTACACTGAAGCTTTCTTT. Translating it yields CASSEDRGYTEAFF.

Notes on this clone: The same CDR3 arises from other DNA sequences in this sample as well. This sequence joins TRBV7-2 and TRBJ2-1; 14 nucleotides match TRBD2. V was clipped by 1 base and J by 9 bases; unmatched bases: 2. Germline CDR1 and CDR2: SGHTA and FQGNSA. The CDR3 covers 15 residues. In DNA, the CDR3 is TGTGCCAGCAGCTTAGGGGGACTAGCGGGGGCTGAGCAGTTCTTC. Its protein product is CASSLGGLAGAEQFF.

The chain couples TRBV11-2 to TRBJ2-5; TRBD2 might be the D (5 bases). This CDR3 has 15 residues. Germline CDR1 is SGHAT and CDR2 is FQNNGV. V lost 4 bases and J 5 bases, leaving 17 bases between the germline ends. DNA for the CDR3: TGTGCCAGCAGCTCCGATAGGGCCACGGGGGAGACCCAGTACTTC. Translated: CASSSDRATGETQYF.

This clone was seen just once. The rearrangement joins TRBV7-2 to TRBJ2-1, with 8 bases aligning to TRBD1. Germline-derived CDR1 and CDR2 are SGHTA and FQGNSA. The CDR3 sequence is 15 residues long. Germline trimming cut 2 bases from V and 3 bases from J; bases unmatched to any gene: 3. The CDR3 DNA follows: TGTGCCAGCAGCTTACAGGGGACAGGCTACAATGAGCAGTTCTTC. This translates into CASSLQGTGYNEQFF.

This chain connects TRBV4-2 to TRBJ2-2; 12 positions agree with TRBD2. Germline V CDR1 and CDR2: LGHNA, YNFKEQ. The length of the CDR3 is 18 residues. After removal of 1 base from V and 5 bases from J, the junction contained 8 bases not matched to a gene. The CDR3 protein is CASSQATLAGGRTGELFF. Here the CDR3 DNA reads TGTGCCAGCAGCCAAGCCACGCTAGCGGGGGGGAGGACCGGGGAGCTGTTTTTT.

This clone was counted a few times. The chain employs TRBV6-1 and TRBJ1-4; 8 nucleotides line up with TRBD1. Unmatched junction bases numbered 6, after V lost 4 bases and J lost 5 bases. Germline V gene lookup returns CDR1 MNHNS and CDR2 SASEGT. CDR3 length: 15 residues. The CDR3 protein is CASSVWTGPNEKLFF. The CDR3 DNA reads TGTGCCAGCAGTGTTTGGACAGGGCCAAATGAAAAACTGTTTTTT.

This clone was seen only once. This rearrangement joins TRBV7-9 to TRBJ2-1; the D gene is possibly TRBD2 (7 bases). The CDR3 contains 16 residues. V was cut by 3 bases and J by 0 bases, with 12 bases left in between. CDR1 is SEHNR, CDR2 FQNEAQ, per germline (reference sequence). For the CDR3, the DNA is TGTGCCAGCAGCTTGGGCGGGGGCCCCTCCTACAATGAGCAGTTCTTC. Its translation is CASSLGGGPSYNEQFF.

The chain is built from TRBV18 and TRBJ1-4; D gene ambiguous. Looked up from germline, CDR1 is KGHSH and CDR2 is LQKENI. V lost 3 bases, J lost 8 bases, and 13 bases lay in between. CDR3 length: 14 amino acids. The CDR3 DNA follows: TGTGCCAGCTCACCTAGCCGCGGGAGCGAAAAACTGTTTTTT. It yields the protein CASSPSRGSEKLFF. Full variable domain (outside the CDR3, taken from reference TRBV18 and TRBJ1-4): NAGVMQNPRHLVRRRGQEARLRCSPMKGHSHVYWYRQLPEEGLKFMVYLQKENIIDESGMPKERFSAEFPKEGPSILRIQQVVRGDSAAYFCASSPSRGSEKLFFGSGTQLSVL.